This TCR beta chain was identified in a study of cytomegalovirus exposure and HLA in healthy donors. About the research overall: The study placed approximately 80% of its approximately 360 genotyped donors in the Caucasian-associated ancestry cluster. Study results and limitations: Presence/absence comparisons presumed near-even sequencing depth among donors.

The CDR3 runs to 14 residues. CDR1 SGHRS and CDR2 YFSETQ come from the germline V gene. V was pared by 4 bases and J by 6 bases, with 6 bases of the junction left unmatched. In the case of this clone: Its antigen is still unknown.

Primers: 60 Vbeta forward and 13 Jbeta reverse. Libraries were prepared by immunoSEQ multiplex PCR; TCRdb keeps only in-frame clonotypes and omits some of them. The sample shows about 200,000 clones, 65% to 90% of them seen only once. The chain uses TRBV5-1 and TRBJ2-2; 7 bases line up with TRBD1. The sequenced sample consisted of PBMCs. This TCR derives from a girl between 5 and 17 years old in good health and CMV-seronegative. CDR3 sequence (DNA): TGCGCCAGCAGCCCCGGACAGGTTCCCGGGGAGCTGTTTTTT. Protein product: CASSPGQVPGELFF. Full variable domain (missing parts from reference TRBV5-1 and TRBJ2-2): KAGVTQTPRYLIKTRGQQVTLSCSPISGHRSVSWYQQTPGQGLQFLFEYFSETQRNKGNFPGRFSGRQFSNSRSEMNVSTLELGDSALYLCASSPGQVPGELFFGEGSRLTVL.